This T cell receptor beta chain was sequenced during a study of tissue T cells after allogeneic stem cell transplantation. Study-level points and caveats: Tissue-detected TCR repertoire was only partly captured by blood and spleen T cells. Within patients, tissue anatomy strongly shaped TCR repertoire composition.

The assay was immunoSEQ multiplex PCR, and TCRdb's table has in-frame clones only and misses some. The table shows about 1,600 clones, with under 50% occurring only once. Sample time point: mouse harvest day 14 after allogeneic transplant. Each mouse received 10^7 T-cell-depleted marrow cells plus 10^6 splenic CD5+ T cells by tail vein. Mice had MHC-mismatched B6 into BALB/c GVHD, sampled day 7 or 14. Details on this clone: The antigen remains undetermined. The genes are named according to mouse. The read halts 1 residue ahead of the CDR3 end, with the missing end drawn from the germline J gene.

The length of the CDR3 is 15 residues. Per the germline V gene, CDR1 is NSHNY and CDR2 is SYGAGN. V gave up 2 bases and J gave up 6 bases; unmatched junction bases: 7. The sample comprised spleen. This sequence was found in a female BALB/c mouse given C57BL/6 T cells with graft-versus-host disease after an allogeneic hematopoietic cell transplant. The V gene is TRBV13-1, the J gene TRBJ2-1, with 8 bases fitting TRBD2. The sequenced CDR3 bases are TGTGCCAGCAGTGAGGCCTGGGGGGCGAGTGCTGAGCAGTTC. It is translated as CASSEAWGASAEQF. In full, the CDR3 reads CASSEAWGASAEQFF.